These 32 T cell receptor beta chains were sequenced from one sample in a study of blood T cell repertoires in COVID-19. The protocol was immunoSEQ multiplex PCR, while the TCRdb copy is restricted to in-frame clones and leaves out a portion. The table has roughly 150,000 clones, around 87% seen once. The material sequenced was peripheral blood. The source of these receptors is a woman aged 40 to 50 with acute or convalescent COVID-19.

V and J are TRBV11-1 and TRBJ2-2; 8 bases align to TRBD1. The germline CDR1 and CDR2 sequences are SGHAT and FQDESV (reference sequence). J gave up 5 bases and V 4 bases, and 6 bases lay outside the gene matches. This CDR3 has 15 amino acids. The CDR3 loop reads CASSSRTGSTGELFF. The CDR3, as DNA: TGTGCCAGCAGCTCACGGACAGGGTCAACCGGGGAGCTGTTTTTT.

The CDR3 is CASSADPGLAGGHLYNEQFF. The CDR3 DNA reads as TGTGCCAGCAGCGCTGACCCGGGACTAGCGGGGGGGCATCTCTACAATGAGCAGTTCTTC. The V and J genes are TRBV9 and TRBJ2-1; 16 bases match TRBD2. The CDR3 loop spans 20 amino acids. The germline gives CDR1 SGDLS, CDR2 YYNGEE. J lost 3 bases, V lost 3 bases, and 12 bases had no gene match.

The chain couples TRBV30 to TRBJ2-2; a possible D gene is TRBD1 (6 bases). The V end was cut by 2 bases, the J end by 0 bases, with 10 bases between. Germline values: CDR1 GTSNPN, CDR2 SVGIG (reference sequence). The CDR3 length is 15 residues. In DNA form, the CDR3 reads TGTGCCTGGAGTATGGCAGGGGCGAACACCGGGGAGCTGTTTTTT. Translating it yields CAWSMAGANTGELFF.

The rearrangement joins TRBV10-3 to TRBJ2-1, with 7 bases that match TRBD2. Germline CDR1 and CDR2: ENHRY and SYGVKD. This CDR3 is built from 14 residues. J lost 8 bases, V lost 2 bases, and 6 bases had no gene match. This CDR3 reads CAISESQGGDEQFF. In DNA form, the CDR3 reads TGTGCCATCAGTGAGAGCCAGGGAGGGGATGAGCAGTTCTTC.

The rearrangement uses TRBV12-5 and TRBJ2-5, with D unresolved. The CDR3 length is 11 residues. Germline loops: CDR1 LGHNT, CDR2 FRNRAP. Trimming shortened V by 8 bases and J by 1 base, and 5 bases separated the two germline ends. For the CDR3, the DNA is TGTGCTAGTTTGGCCCAAGAGACCCAGTACTTC. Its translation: CASLAQETQYF.

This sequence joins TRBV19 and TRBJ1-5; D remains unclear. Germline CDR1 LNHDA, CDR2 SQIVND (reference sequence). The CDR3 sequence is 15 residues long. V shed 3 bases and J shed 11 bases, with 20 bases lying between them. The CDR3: CASSIRDTLVESQHF. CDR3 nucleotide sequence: TGTGCCAGTAGTATTCGAGACACACTAGTTGAGTCCCAGCATTTT.

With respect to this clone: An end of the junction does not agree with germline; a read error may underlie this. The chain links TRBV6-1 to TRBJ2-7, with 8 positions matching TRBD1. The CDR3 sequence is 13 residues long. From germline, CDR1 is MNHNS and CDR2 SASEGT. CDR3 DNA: TGTGCCAGCAGTGAAGCGAATGGGACAGGCCCCCGCTTC. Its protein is CASSEANGTGPRF.

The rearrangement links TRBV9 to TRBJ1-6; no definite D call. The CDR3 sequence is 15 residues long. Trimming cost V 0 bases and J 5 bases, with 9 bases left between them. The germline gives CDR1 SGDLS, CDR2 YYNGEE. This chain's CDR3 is CASSVGPRDNSPLHF. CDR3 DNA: TGTGCCAGCAGCGTAGGGCCCCGGGATAATTCACCCCTCCACTTT.

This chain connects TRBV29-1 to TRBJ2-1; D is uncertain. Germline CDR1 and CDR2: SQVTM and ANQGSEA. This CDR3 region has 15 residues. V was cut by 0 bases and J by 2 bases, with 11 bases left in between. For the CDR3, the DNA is TGCAGCGTTGAAGATAACTATACGACCTACAATGAGCAGTTCTTC. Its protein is CSVEDNYTTYNEQFF.

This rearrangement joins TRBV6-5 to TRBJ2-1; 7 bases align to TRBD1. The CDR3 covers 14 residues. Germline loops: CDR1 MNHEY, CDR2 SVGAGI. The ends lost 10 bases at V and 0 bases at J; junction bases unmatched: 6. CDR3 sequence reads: CATLRDSSYNEQFF. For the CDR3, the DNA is TGTGCCACTCTCCGGGACAGCTCCTACAATGAGCAGTTCTTC.

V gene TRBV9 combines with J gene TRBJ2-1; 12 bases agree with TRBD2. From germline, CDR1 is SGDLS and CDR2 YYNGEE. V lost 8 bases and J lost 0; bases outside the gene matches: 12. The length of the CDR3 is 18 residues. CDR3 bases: TGTGCCAGGTCGAGACTAGCGGGGGAAAAAAGCTCCTACAATGAGCAGTTCTTC. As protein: CARSRLAGEKSSYNEQFF.

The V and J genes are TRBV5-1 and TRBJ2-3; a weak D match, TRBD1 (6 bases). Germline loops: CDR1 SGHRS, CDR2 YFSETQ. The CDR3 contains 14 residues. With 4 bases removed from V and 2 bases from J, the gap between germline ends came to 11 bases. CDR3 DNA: TGCGCCAGCAGCAAGAGGACAGTCACAGATACGCAGTATTTT. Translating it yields CASSKRTVTDTQYF.

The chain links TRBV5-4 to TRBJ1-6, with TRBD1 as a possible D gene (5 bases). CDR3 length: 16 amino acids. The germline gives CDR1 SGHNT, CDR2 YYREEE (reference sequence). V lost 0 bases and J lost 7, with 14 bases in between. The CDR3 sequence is CASSLAGQGGNSPLHF. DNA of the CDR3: TGTGCCAGCAGCTTGGCCGGGCAGGGAGGGAATTCACCCCTCCACTTT.

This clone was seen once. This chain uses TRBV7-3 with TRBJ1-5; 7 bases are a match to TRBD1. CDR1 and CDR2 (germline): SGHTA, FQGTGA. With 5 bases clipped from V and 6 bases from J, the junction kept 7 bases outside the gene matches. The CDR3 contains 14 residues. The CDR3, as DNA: TGTGCCAGCAGCGTCTCAGGGGGGAGTCAGCCCCAGCATTTT. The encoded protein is CASSVSGGSQPQHF.

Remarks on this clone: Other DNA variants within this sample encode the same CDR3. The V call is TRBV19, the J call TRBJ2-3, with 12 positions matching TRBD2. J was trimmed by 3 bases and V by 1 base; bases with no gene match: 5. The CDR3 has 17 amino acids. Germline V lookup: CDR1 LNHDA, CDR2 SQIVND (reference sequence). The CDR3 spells CASSIGTSGMGTDTQYF. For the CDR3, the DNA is TGTGCCAGTAGTATAGGGACTAGCGGGATGGGGACAGATACGCAGTATTTT.

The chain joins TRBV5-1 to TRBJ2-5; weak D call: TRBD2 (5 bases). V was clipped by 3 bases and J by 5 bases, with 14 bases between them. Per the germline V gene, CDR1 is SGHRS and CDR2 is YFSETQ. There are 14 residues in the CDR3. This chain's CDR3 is CASSSGIMGETQYF. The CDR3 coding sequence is TGCGCCAGCAGCTCCGGGATTATGGGGGAGACCCAGTACTTC. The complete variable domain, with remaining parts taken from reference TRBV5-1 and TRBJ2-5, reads KAGVTQTPRYLIKTRGQQVTLSCSPISGHRSVSWYQQTPGQGLQFLFEYFSETQRNKGNFPGRFSGRQFSNSRSEMNVSTLELGDSALYLCASSSGIMGETQYFGPGTRLLVL.

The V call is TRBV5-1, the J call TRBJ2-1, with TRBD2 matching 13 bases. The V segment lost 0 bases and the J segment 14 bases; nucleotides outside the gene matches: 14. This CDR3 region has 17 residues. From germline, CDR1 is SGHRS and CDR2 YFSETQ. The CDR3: CASSLELAGGPSALKFF. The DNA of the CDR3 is TGCGCCAGCAGCTTGGAACTAGCGGGAGGGCCGTCAGCCTTAAAGTTCTTC.

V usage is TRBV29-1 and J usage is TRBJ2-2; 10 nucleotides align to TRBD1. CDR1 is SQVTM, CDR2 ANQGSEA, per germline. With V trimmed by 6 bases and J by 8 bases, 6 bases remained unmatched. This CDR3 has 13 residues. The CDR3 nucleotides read TGCAGCGTGGGGACAGGGGCGGGAGGGGAGCTGTTTTTT. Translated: CSVGTGAGGELFF.

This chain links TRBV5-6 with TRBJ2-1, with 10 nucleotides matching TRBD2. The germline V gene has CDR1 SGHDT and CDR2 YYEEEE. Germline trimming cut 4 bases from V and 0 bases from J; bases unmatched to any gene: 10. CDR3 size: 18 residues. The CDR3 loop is CASSGPSGGPVSYNEQFF. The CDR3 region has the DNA TGTGCCAGCAGCGGGCCTAGCGGGGGCCCAGTCTCCTACAATGAGCAGTTCTTC.

For the CDR3, the DNA is TGCGCCAGCAGTCCCTTCGAGGGAAACTATGGCTACACCTTC. Translating gives CASSPFEGNYGYTF. The genes are TRBV23-1 and TRBJ1-2; no reliable D call. TRBV23-1 is an ORF for which the function is uncertain. The V gene lost 4 bases and the J gene lost 2 bases, with 11 bases spanning the gap. The CDR3 contains 14 residues.

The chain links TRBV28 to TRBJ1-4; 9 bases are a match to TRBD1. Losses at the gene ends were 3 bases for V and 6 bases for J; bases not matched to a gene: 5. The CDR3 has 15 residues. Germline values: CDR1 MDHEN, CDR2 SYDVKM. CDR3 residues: CASSFTGQGYEKLFF. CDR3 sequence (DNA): TGTGCCAGCAGTTTTACGGGACAGGGTTATGAAAAACTGTTTTTT.

CDR3 sequence reads: CASSEASNQYF. CDR3 nucleotides: TGTGCCAGCAGTGAAGCTTCCAATCAGTACTTC. The rearrangement uses TRBV6-1 and TRBJ2-4, with D unresolved. The length of the CDR3 is 11 residues. Germline V gene lookup returns CDR1 MNHNS and CDR2 SASEGT. Trimming pared 0 bases from V and 12 bases from J, leaving 6 bases between.

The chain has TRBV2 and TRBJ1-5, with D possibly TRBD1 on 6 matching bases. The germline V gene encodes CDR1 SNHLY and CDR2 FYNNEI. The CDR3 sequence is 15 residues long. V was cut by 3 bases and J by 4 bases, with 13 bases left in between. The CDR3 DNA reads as TGTGCCAGCAGTGATAGTGGGACATTAAATCAGCCCCAGCATTTT. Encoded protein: CASSDSGTLNQPQHF.

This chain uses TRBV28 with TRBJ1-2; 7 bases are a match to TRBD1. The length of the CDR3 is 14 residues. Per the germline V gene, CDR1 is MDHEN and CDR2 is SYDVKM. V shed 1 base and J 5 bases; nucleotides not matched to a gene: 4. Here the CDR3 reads CASSLSGTAYGYTF. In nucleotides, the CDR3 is TGTGCCAGCAGTTTATCCGGGACAGCTTATGGCTACACCTTC.

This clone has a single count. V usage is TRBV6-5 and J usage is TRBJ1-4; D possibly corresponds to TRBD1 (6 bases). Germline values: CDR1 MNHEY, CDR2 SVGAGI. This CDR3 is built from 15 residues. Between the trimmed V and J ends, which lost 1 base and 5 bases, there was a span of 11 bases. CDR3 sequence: CASSYFGQGNEKLFF. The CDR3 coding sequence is TGTGCCAGCAGTTACTTCGGTCAGGGGAATGAAAAACTGTTTTTT.

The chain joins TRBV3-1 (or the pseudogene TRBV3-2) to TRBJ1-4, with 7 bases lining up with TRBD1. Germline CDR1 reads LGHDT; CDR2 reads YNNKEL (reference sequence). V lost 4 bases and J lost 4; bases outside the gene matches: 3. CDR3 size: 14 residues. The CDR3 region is CASSPGTDNEKLFF. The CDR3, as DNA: TGTGCCAGCAGCCCCGGGACAGATAATGAAAAACTGTTTTTT.

This CDR3 reads CASSYSTGRNEQYF. The CDR3 DNA follows: TGTGCCAGCAGTTACTCGACAGGGAGAAACGAGCAGTACTTC. The J gene is TRBJ2-7, the V gene TRBV6-5, with TRBD1 matching 7 bases. Trimming at V came to 0 bases and at J to 5 bases, leaving 4 bases not matched to a gene. The CDR3 runs to 14 residues. The germline CDR1 and CDR2 sequences are MNHEY and SVGAGI.

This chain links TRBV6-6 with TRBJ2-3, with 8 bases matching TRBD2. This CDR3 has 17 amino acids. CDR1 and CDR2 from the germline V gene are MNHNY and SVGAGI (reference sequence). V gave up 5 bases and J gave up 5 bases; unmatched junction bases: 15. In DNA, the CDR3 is TGTGCCAGCAGTCCCGGTGTCCCGCGGGGGGTGGGAGATACGCAGTATTTT. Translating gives CASSPGVPRGVGDTQYF.

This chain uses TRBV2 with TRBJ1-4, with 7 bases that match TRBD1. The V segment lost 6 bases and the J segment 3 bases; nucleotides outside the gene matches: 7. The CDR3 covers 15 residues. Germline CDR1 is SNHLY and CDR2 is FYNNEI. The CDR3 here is CASRETGSPNEKLFF. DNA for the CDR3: TGTGCCAGCAGAGAGACAGGGTCGCCTAATGAAAAACTGTTTTTT.

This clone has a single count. Written as DNA, the CDR3 is TGTGCCACCAGTGATAATGGGGGCCGCGGCTACACCTTC. Its protein product is CATSDNGGRGYTF. This sequence joins TRBV24-1 and TRBJ1-2; D might be TRBD1 (6 bases). Germline assignment: CDR1 KGHDR and CDR2 SFDVKD. With 3 bases removed from V and 8 bases from J, the gap between germline ends came to 12 bases. This CDR3 contains 13 residues.

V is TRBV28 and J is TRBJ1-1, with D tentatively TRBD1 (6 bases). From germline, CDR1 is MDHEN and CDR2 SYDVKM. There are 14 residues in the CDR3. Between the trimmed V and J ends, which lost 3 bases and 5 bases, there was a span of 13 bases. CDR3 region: CASSLGGAVTEAFF. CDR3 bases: TGTGCCAGCAGTTTGGGGGGGGCAGTAACTGAAGCTTTCTTT. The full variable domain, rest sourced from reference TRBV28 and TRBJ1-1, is DVKVTQSSRYLVKRTGEKVFLECVQDMDHENMFWYRQDPGLGLRLIYFSYDVKMKEKGDIPEGYSVSREKKERFSLILESASTNQTSMYLCASSLGGAVTEAFFGQGTRLTVV.

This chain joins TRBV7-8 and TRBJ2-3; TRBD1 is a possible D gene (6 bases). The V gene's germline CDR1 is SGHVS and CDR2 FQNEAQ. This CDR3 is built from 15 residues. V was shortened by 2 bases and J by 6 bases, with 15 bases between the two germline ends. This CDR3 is CASSLLGGQGDTQYF. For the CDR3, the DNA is TGTGCCAGCAGCTTACTGGGCGGCCAGGGGGATACGCAGTATTTT.